The 22 T cell receptor beta chains in this list originate from one sample, sequenced in a study of blood T cell repertoires in COVID-19. Measured with immunoSEQ multiplex PCR; TCRdb has only the in-frame clones, and not every one. Here the sample spans 200,000 to 250,000 clones, 88% being singletons. Material for sequencing was PBMCs or T cells enriched from blood (not recorded which). These receptors all come from a young woman who had recovered from COVID-19.

The gene calls are TRBV2 and TRBJ1-6, with D possibly TRBD1 on 5 matching bases. The CDR3 has 17 residues. Trimming pared 11 bases from V and 0 bases from J, leaving 20 bases between. Germline CDR1 is SNHLY and CDR2 is FYNNEI. Here the CDR3 reads CAGTPGGALSYNSPLHF. CDR3 nucleotides: TGTGCCGGCACACCGGGGGGAGCACTCTCCTATAATTCACCCCTCCACTTT.

The chain combines TRBV11-1 with TRBJ1-1; a weak D match, TRBD1 (5 bases). The germline V and J ends were trimmed by 4 bases and 0 bases, with 15 bases remaining between them. There are 16 residues in the CDR3. Germline V gene lookup returns CDR1 SGHAT and CDR2 FQDESV (reference sequence). The CDR3 sequence: CASSSGRRGMNTEAFF. As DNA, the CDR3 is TGTGCCAGCAGCTCCGGACGGAGGGGAATGAACACTGAAGCTTTCTTT.

The rearrangement links TRBV25-1 to TRBJ1-3; no definite D call. The CDR3 sequence is 13 residues long. V dropped 2 bases and J dropped 3 bases, with 5 bases sitting between them. Germline CDR1 and CDR2: MGHDK and SYGVNS. The CDR3 nucleotides are TGTGCCAGCAGTGAAGGAGTTGGAAACACCATATATTTT. Amino acids: CASSEGVGNTIYF.

The chain links TRBV6-2 or TRBV6-3 to TRBJ1-1, with D unresolved. This CDR3 has 14 residues. CDR1 MNHEY and CDR2 SVGEGT come from the germline V gene. V lost 5 bases and J lost 1, with 11 bases in between. CDR3 protein: CASSELQQNTEAFF. The DNA of the CDR3 is TGTGCCAGCAGTGAGTTACAGCAGAACACTGAAGCTTTCTTT.

This rearrangement joins TRBV7-9 to TRBJ2-1; D gene unclear. V shed 0 bases and J shed 5 bases, with 5 bases lying between them. This CDR3 has 13 residues. Germline V gene lookup returns CDR1 SEHNR and CDR2 FQNEAQ (reference sequence). The CDR3 loop reads CASSLANNNEQFF. In DNA, the CDR3 is TGTGCCAGCAGCTTAGCGAACAACAATGAGCAGTTCTTC.

This clone showed up just a few times. The chain employs TRBV14 and TRBJ1-2, with 9 bases matching TRBD1. The CDR3 sequence is 15 residues long. The V and J ends lost 2 bases and 12 bases, in that order; junction bases with no gene match: 13. The germline gives CDR1 SGHDN, CDR2 FVKESK. For the CDR3, the DNA is TGTGCCAGCAGCCAAAAGGCACTGGACAGGGGAGTCGACACCTTC. Translation: CASSQKALDRGVDTF.

The rearrangement joins TRBV18 to TRBJ1-1; tentatively, D is TRBD1 (6 bases). The length of the CDR3 is 12 residues. Germline-derived CDR1 and CDR2 are KGHSH and LQKENI. With 5 bases removed from V and 10 bases from J, the gap between germline ends came to 14 bases. The DNA of the CDR3 is TGTGCCAGCTCAATGGGGGCGGTCGGAGCTTTCTTT. Residues: CASSMGAVGAFF.

The J gene is TRBJ2-5, the V gene TRBV7-2, with 8 bases fitting TRBD1. With 8 bases clipped from V and 5 bases from J, the junction kept 10 bases outside the gene matches. CDR3 length: 14 amino acids. Per the germline V gene, CDR1 is SGHTA and CDR2 is FQGNSA. Here the CDR3 reads CASGGPGQGETQYF. The CDR3 DNA reads TGTGCCAGCGGAGGCCCTGGACAGGGCGAGACCCAGTACTTC.

The V call is TRBV10-3, the J call TRBJ2-7, with TRBD1 identical over 8 bases. V lost 6 bases, J lost 0 bases, and 4 bases stayed unmatched. Germline V gene data show CDR1 as ENHRY and CDR2 as SYGVKD. The CDR3 is 14 amino acids. CDR3 amino acids: CAIRTGTGSYEQYF. CDR3 coding DNA: TGTGCCATCAGGACCGGGACAGGCTCCTACGAGCAGTACTTC.

The chain carries TRBV29-1 and TRBJ2-7; 8 bases are shared with TRBD2. Trimming at V came to 4 bases and at J to 0 bases, leaving 5 bases not matched to a gene. The CDR3 is 14 residues long. Germline CDR1 SQVTM, CDR2 ANQGSEA. CDR3 residues: CSVATSGGSYEQYF. The CDR3 bases are TGCAGCGTTGCTACTAGCGGAGGCTCCTACGAGCAGTACTTC.

The chain recombines TRBV4-3 with TRBJ1-6; 7 nucleotides agree with TRBD1. Trimming at V came to 0 bases and at J to 9 bases, leaving 8 bases not matched to a gene. There are 16 residues in the CDR3. Per germline, CDR1 LGHNA and CDR2 YSLEER. The CDR3: CASSQDRGGGSSPLHF. DNA for the CDR3: TGCGCCAGCAGCCAAGATCGAGGAGGGGGCAGTTCACCCCTCCACTTT.

The genes are TRBV11-1 and TRBJ2-7; D possibly corresponds to TRBD2 (7 bases). This CDR3 contains 15 residues. Trimming removed 2 bases from V and 4 bases from J, with 15 bases in between. Germline V lookup: CDR1 SGHAT, CDR2 FQDESV (reference sequence). CDR3 in amino acids: CASSLSGEGNYEQYF. The CDR3, as DNA: TGTGCCAGCAGCTTATCAGGGGAGGGGAATTACGAGCAGTACTTC.

This clone turned up a few times. This same CDR3 is encoded by further DNA sequences in the sample. The chain couples TRBV5-1 to TRBJ1-1; no clear D. The CDR3 has 13 residues. Germline CDR1 and CDR2: SGHRS and YFSETQ. Trimming took 3 bases from V and 0 from J, leaving 6 bases between them. The CDR3 region has the DNA TGCGCCAGCAGCTCCGGAGTGAACACTGAAGCTTTCTTT. Encoded protein: CASSSGVNTEAFF.

The rearrangement joins TRBV7-3 to TRBJ1-6; 10 bases are a match to TRBD1. CDR3 length: 13 amino acids. Germline loops: CDR1 SGHTA, CDR2 FQGTGA. V lost 4 bases, J lost 12 bases, and 3 bases stayed unmatched. DNA for the CDR3: TGTGCCAGCAGCTCGGGGGACAGGGGACCCCTCCACTTT. This translates into CASSSGDRGPLHF.

The chain is built from TRBV6-5 and TRBJ2-3; the match to TRBD2 covers 7 bases. Per the germline V gene, CDR1 is MNHEY and CDR2 is SVGAGI. This CDR3 has 16 amino acids. Trimming at V came to 0 bases and at J to 1 base, leaving 4 bases not matched to a gene. The CDR3 sequence is CASSYSRDYRTDTQYF. For the CDR3, the DNA is TGTGCCAGCAGTTACTCCCGGGACTACCGCACAGATACGCAGTATTTT.

The chain joins TRBV3-1 (or the pseudogene TRBV3-2) to TRBJ1-6, with TRBD1 identical over 10 bases. V trimming: 3 bases; J trimming: 9 bases; junction bases outside the gene matches: 5. Looked up from germline, CDR1 is LGHDT and CDR2 is YNNKEL (reference sequence). The CDR3 spans 15 residues. The CDR3 here is CASSHPGQGSSPLHF. CDR3 sequence (DNA): TGTGCCAGCAGCCACCCGGGACAGGGGAGTTCACCCCTCCACTTT.

This rearrangement joins TRBV27 to TRBJ2-7; D may be TRBD2 (7 bases). Germline loops: CDR1 MNHEY, CDR2 SMNVEV (reference sequence). V was shortened by 7 bases and J by 0 bases, with 13 bases between the two germline ends. This CDR3 has 14 residues. The CDR3 nucleotides read TGTGCCAGCACTACCGCGGGGGCCTCCTACGAGCAGTACTTC. Amino acid sequence: CASTTAGASYEQYF.

The rearrangement joins TRBV11-2 to TRBJ2-5; D gene unclear. The CDR3 has 15 amino acids. Between the trimmed V and J ends, which lost 4 bases and 5 bases, there was a span of 17 bases. From germline, CDR1 is SGHAT and CDR2 FQNNGV. CDR3 amino acids: CASSSPQDEWETQYF. In DNA, the CDR3 is TGTGCCAGCAGCTCCCCTCAAGATGAGTGGGAGACCCAGTACTTC.

This rearrangement joins TRBV6-5 to TRBJ2-7; TRBD1 matches at 8 bases. Germline CDR1 and CDR2: MNHEY and SVGAGI. CDR3 size: 14 residues. V dropped 7 bases and J dropped 4; count of bases not matched to a gene: 9. The CDR3 DNA follows: TGTGCCAGCACTCAAGACAGGGGAGGTTACGAGCAGTACTTC. Protein sequence: CASTQDRGGYEQYF.

Here the CDR3 reads CASSLYGGRSYNEQFF. The CDR3, as DNA: TGTGCCAGCAGCTTGTACGGGGGGCGCTCCTACAATGAGCAGTTCTTC. The chain employs TRBV5-5 and TRBJ2-1, with a possible D match to TRBD2 (7 bases). V lost 1 base and J 0 bases, leaving 11 bases between the germline ends. Per the germline V gene, CDR1 is SGHKS and CDR2 is YYEKEE (reference sequence). CDR3 length: 16 amino acids.

The chain has TRBV5-1 and TRBJ2-7, with 7 nucleotides matching TRBD2. In germline, CDR1 is SGHRS, CDR2 YFSETQ. The CDR3 runs to 15 residues. V was pared by 0 bases and J by 4 bases, with 7 bases of the junction left unmatched. The CDR3 DNA reads TGCGCCAGCAGCTTGGACCTAGCGGAGATTTACGAGCAGTACTTC. It specifies CASSLDLAEIYEQYF.

This clone was observed a handful of times. The chain recombines TRBV7-9 with TRBJ1-1; no clear D gene. Trimming shortened V by 2 bases and J by 4 bases, and 14 bases separated the two germline ends. Germline V gene lookup returns CDR1 SEHNR and CDR2 FQNEAQ (reference sequence). The CDR3 is 15 residues long. The CDR3 DNA follows: TGTGCCAGCAGCTTAAAAAACCTGGCGGGCACTGAAGCTTTCTTT. Its protein is CASSLKNLAGTEAFF.